These 27 T cell receptor beta chains were all obtained from the same sample, sequenced in a study of cytomegalovirus exposure and HLA in healthy donors. The PCR used 60 Vbeta and 13 Jbeta primers. Profiled with immunoSEQ multiplex PCR; TCRdb holds only in-frame clones, not every one. The sample shows over 85,000 clones, roughly 72% of them seen only once. Sequenced input: PBMCs. The receptors here all came from a man aged 25-45 years in good health and CMV-seronegative.

This clone was found a few times. The V call is TRBV6-1, the J call TRBJ1-1; no reliable D call. Trimming shortened V by 4 bases and J by 1 base, and 10 bases separated the two germline ends. The V gene's germline CDR1 is MNHNS and CDR2 SASEGT. This CDR3 spans 14 amino acids. For the CDR3, the DNA is TGTGCCAGCAGTGCCTGGCTCCCGAACACTGAAGCTTTCTTT. Its translation: CASSAWLPNTEAFF.

The chain couples TRBV4-1 to TRBJ1-1; no clear D gene. CDR3 length equals 13 residues. CDR1 and CDR2 from the germline V gene are MGHRA and YSYEKL. Trimming removed 7 bases from V and 4 bases from J, with 13 bases in between. DNA of the CDR3: TGCGCCAGCATGTCAGGCTTGGGCACTGAAGCTTTCTTT. Translating it yields CASMSGLGTEAFF.

This clone was found once. CDR3 region: CASSEQVGGYTF. The CDR3 region has the DNA TGTGCCAGCAGTGAACAGGTCGGAGGCTACACCTTC. This chain links TRBV6-1 with TRBJ1-2; D remains ambiguous. V shed 2 bases and J shed 8 bases, with 9 bases lying between them. The germline CDR1 and CDR2 sequences are MNHNS and SASEGT. The CDR3 covers 12 residues.

This chain connects TRBV7-6 to TRBJ2-2, with 12 bases aligning to TRBD2. Germline CDR1 is SGHVS and CDR2 is FNYEAQ. The CDR3 spans 17 residues. V lost 7 bases to trimming and J lost 4 bases; unmatched junction nucleotides: 10. In DNA form, the CDR3 reads TGTGCCAGCACCAAGACTAGCGGGGGTATGGGCACCGGGGAGCTGTTTTTT. Its translation: CASTKTSGGMGTGELFF.

The chain links TRBV19 to TRBJ2-1; 10 bases line up with TRBD1. The CDR3 length is 13 residues. Germline values: CDR1 LNHDA, CDR2 SQIVND (reference sequence). After removal of 6 bases from V and 15 bases from J, the junction contained 11 bases not matched to a gene. The CDR3: CASRTRTGGIWFF. The CDR3 bases are TGTGCCAGTAGGACCCGGACAGGGGGTATCTGGTTCTTC. The variable domain in full, completed from reference TRBV19 and TRBJ2-1, reads DGGITQSPKYLFRKEGQNVTLSCEQNLNHDAMYWYRQDPGQGLRLIYYSQIVNDFQKGDIAEGYSVSREKKESFPLTVTSAQKNPTAFYLCASRTRTGGIWFFGPGTRLTVL.

Only one count was recorded for this clone. The chain has TRBV5-1 and TRBJ2-4, with TRBD1 matching 11 bases. Germline CDR1 SGHRS, CDR2 YFSETQ. V shed 4 bases and J 0 bases; nucleotides not matched to a gene: 9. This CDR3 has 18 amino acids. This CDR3 is CASSTGQGAAIAKNIQYF. In DNA form, the CDR3 reads TGCGCCAGCAGCACCGGACAGGGGGCGGCAATAGCCAAAAACATTCAGTACTTC.

The chain uses TRBV15 and TRBJ1-2; 10 bases align to TRBD1. Germline-derived CDR1 and CDR2 are LNHNV and YYDKDF (reference sequence). After removal of 0 bases from V and 8 bases from J, the junction contained 12 bases not matched to a gene. The CDR3 loop spans 17 amino acids. CDR3: CATSRDRAGQGLRGYTF. CDR3 nucleotide sequence: TGTGCCACCAGCAGAGATCGGGCGGGACAGGGGTTAAGAGGCTACACCTTC.

The chain links TRBV5-4 to TRBJ1-1; D might be TRBD1 (5 bases). V shed 1 base and J shed 1 base, with 8 bases lying between them. The CDR3 loop spans 14 amino acids. In germline, CDR1 is SGHNT, CDR2 YYREEE (reference sequence). The chain's CDR3 is CASSLRGQNTEAFF. CDR3 coding DNA: TGTGCCAGCAGCTTGAGGGGCCAGAACACTGAAGCTTTCTTT.

The chain uses TRBV5-8 and TRBJ2-7; D may be TRBD1 (5 bases). Trimming took 4 bases from V and 2 from J, leaving 19 bases between them. Germline CDR1 SGHTS, CDR2 YDEGEE. The CDR3 consists of 16 residues. The CDR3 loop reads CASSVGSTGRAYEQYF. CDR3 nucleotides: TGTGCCAGCAGCGTGGGGTCGACTGGCAGGGCCTACGAGCAGTACTTC.

This clone has ten or more counts. The chain joins TRBV5-6 to TRBJ1-5; D uncertain. Germline CDR1 SGHDT, CDR2 YYEEEE. This CDR3 contains 15 residues. Trimming removed 2 bases from V and 0 bases from J, with 9 bases in between. CDR3 sequence reads: CASSLGDSSNQPQHF. CDR3 nucleotide sequence: TGTGCCAGCAGCTTAGGAGATTCTAGCAATCAGCCCCAGCATTTT.

The chain recombines TRBV6-5 with TRBJ1-2; 7 positions match TRBD1. V lost 5 bases and J lost 5; bases outside the gene matches: 8. The CDR3 sequence is 14 residues long. Per germline, CDR1 MNHEY and CDR2 SVGAGI. DNA of the CDR3: TGTGCCAGCAGTATCCAGGGGGTGCGTTATGGCTACACCTTC. Protein product: CASSIQGVRYGYTF.

This clone appeared a single time. CDR3 amino acids: CASMGGSYEQYF. CDR3 DNA: TGTGCCAGCATGGGGGGATCCTACGAGCAGTACTTC. This sequence joins TRBV2 and TRBJ2-7; D possibly corresponds to TRBD2 (6 bases). Germline loops: CDR1 SNHLY, CDR2 FYNNEI. V was pared by 7 bases and J by 1 base, with 8 bases between. The CDR3 covers 12 residues. Full variable domain (rest looked up from reference TRBV2 and TRBJ2-7): EPEVTQTPSHQVTQMGQEVILRCVPISNHLYFYWYRQILGQKVEFLVSFYNNEISEKSEIFDDQFSVERPDGSNFTLKIRSTKLEDSAMYFCASMGGSYEQYFGPGTRLTVT.

The table lists this clone with a few counts. The V gene is TRBV4-1, the J gene TRBJ2-5; the D is unclear. Trimming left V 0 bases short and J 5 bases short, with 10 bases between. CDR3 length: 14 residues. Germline CDR1 MGHRA, CDR2 YSYEKL. The CDR3 DNA sequence: TGCGCCAGCAGCCAAGATTGGCCTCCTGAGACCCAGTACTTC. This gives the protein CASSQDWPPETQYF.

V usage is TRBV27 and J usage is TRBJ2-7; 8 bases align to TRBD1. Germline V gives CDR1 MNHEY, CDR2 SMNVEV (reference sequence). This CDR3 spans 16 amino acids. J lost 2 bases, V lost 5 bases, and 11 bases had no gene match. CDR3 sequence: CASSQHRQGRPYEQYF. CDR3 sequence (DNA): TGTGCCAGCAGTCAACACCGACAGGGGCGTCCCTACGAGCAGTACTTC.

V gene TRBV2 combines with J gene TRBJ2-5; tentatively, D is TRBD1 (6 bases). The germline gives CDR1 SNHLY, CDR2 FYNNEI. Between the trimmed V and J ends, which lost 6 bases and 5 bases, there was a span of 13 bases. The CDR3 contains 13 residues. CDR3 sequence (DNA): TGTGCCAGCAGACCTGGACAGTGGGAGACCCAGTACTTC. It encodes CASRPGQWETQYF.

V gene TRBV6-1 combines with J gene TRBJ1-3; D gene unclear. The V gene's germline CDR1 is MNHNS and CDR2 SASEGT. The V end lost 10 bases, the J end lost 2 bases, and 9 bases lay between the germline ends. CDR3 length equals 12 residues. The CDR3 coding sequence is TGTGCCACCCTAACCACTGGAAACACCATATATTTT. Translation gives CATLTTGNTIYF.

The rearrangement links TRBV4-1 to TRBJ1-2; 8 bases agree with TRBD1. The CDR3 spans 15 residues. With V trimmed by 4 bases and J by 0 bases, 4 bases remained unmatched. CDR1 and CDR2 (germline): MGHRA, YSYEKL. CDR3 residues: CASSPGQAANYGYTF. The CDR3 DNA sequence: TGCGCCAGCAGCCCGGGACAGGCAGCTAACTATGGCTACACCTTC.

A remark on this clone: Germline is not matched at one junction end, which may reflect a read error. Distinct nucleotide sequences in the sample also encode this CDR3. The chain combines TRBV5-1 with TRBJ1-5; 7 bases map to TRBD1. Per germline, CDR1 SGHRS and CDR2 YFSETQ. The CDR3 is made up of 15 amino acids. The CDR3 loop is CASSLAGQAHQPQHF. CDR3 in DNA: TGCGCCAGCAGCTTGGCCGGACAGGCTCATCAGCCCCAGCACTTT.

The rearrangement joins TRBV5-1 to TRBJ2-5; TRBD2 aligns across 12 bases. With V trimmed by 2 bases and J by 4 bases, 6 bases remained unmatched. CDR1 is SGHRS and CDR2 is YFSETQ in the germline V gene. The length of the CDR3 is 16 residues. CDR3 bases: TGCGCCAGCAGCTTATCACTAGCGGGGGGAAGAGAGACCCAGTACTTC. Protein sequence: CASSLSLAGGRETQYF.

This sequence joins TRBV6-1 and TRBJ1-1; no definite D call. Germline values: CDR1 MNHNS, CDR2 SASEGT. Between the trimmed V and J ends, which lost 2 bases and 1 base, there was a span of 11 bases. The CDR3 is 15 amino acids. CDR3 loop: CASSEQYRQNTEAFF. In DNA, the CDR3 is TGTGCCAGCAGTGAACAATACCGACAGAACACTGAAGCTTTCTTT.

This chain joins TRBV7-2 and TRBJ2-5; 9 bases agree with TRBD1. Trimming removed 3 bases from V and 5 bases from J; junction bases left unmatched: 7. CDR1 SGHTA and CDR2 FQGNSA come from the germline V gene. CDR3 length: 15 residues. This CDR3 is CASSLGQGSMETQYF. CDR3 nucleotide sequence: TGTGCCAGCAGCTTGGGACAGGGAAGTATGGAGACCCAGTACTTC.

V and J are TRBV14 and TRBJ1-2, with D perhaps TRBD1 (6 bases). The CDR3 sequence is 15 residues long. Trimming took off 6 bases at V and 8 bases at J, with 22 bases between the two ends. Germline V CDR1 and CDR2: SGHDN, FVKESK. The CDR3 spells CASRTGGRGHRGYTF. CDR3 DNA: TGTGCCAGCAGAACGGGGGGCAGAGGTCATCGGGGCTACACCTTC.

V usage is TRBV19 and J usage is TRBJ1-1; possible D gene TRBD1, 6 bases. Germline V gives CDR1 LNHDA, CDR2 SQIVND (reference sequence). V was pared by 6 bases and J by 3 bases, with 14 bases between. This CDR3 region has 14 residues. CDR3 sequence (DNA): TGTGCCAGTAGAGGGACAACATCCCACACTGAAGCTTTCTTT. Encoded protein: CASRGTTSHTEAFF. Full variable domain (outside the CDR3, taken from reference TRBV19 and TRBJ1-1): DGGITQSPKYLFRKEGQNVTLSCEQNLNHDAMYWYRQDPGQGLRLIYYSQIVNDFQKGDIAEGYSVSREKKESFPLTVTSAQKNPTAFYLCASRGTTSHTEAFFGQGTRLTVV.

V usage is TRBV10-3 and J usage is TRBJ2-3, with 8 bases matching TRBD2. CDR1 is ENHRY, CDR2 SYGVKD, per germline. V lost 10 bases, J lost 0 bases, and 6 bases stayed unmatched. The CDR3 runs to 14 residues. CDR3 DNA sequence: TGTGCCACCACTAGCGGCCATAGCACAGATACGCAGTATTTT. Translation gives CATTSGHSTDTQYF.

The J gene is TRBJ2-7, the V gene TRBV2; 7 bases align to TRBD1. The V and J ends lost 5 bases and 2 bases, in that order; junction bases with no gene match: 15. Germline CDR1 and CDR2: SNHLY and FYNNEI. The CDR3 is made up of 17 amino acids. The CDR3 is CASSNPLSWDRTYEQYF. The CDR3, as DNA: TGTGCCAGCAGTAACCCGTTAAGCTGGGACAGAACCTACGAGCAGTACTTC. The entire variable domain, with the rest obtained from reference TRBV2 and TRBJ2-7, is as follows: EPEVTQTPSHQVTQMGQEVILRCVPISNHLYFYWYRQILGQKVEFLVSFYNNEISEKSEIFDDQFSVERPDGSNFTLKIRSTKLEDSAMYFCASSNPLSWDRTYEQYFGPGTRLTVT.

In its sample, this clone was seen a few times. The chain links TRBV14 to TRBJ2-6; D gene uncertain. The V gene lost 1 base and the J gene lost 0 bases, with 19 bases spanning the gap. The CDR3 loop spans 20 amino acids. Per germline, CDR1 SGHDN and CDR2 FVKESK. DNA for the CDR3: TGTGCCAGCAGCCAAGCCAGACACTCTGGCGATGTCTCTGGGGCCAACGTCCTGACTTTC. Translating gives CASSQARHSGDVSGANVLTF.

The chain couples TRBV19 to TRBJ1-1, with 7 positions matching TRBD1. The CDR3 is made up of 12 amino acids. The V and J ends lost 0 bases and 10 bases, in that order; junction bases with no gene match: 2. Germline V gene sequence: CDR1 LNHDA, CDR2 SQIVND (reference sequence). The CDR3 nucleotides are TGTGCCAGTAGTATAGATAGGGGGCTAGCTTTCTTT. Its translation: CASSIDRGLAFF.